Sequencing of this T cell receptor beta chain was carried out in a study of T cells in Graves' hyperthyroidism and ophthalmopathy. As for the study in general: Prior to any treatment, at the point of initial diagnosis, peripheral blood was collected.

Study-level results: Most thyroid clonotypes with frequency above 0.001 were detected in blood.

Researchers took RNA transcripts and amplified the TCR beta CDR3 regions from them. HTBI primers were employed in a first-round RT-PCR of the TCR CDR3. One entry per CDR3 protein, called by TCRdb with MiXCR from the multiplex PCR reads. The sample shows approximately 210,000 distinct CDR3 sequences, more than 15% of them seen only once. CDR1 and CDR2 (germline): SGDLS, YYNGEE. This CDR3 spans 15 amino acids. The ends were cut back, 3 bases at V and 6 bases at J, with 18 bases in the middle. Criteria for exclusion of patients were uncontrolled infection, other autoimmune disease, pregnancy or lactation. Around 10 ml fresh peripheral blood yielded the PBMCs. Only a few counts were recorded for this clonotype. Its cognate antigen is unknown.

The rearrangement links TRBV9 to TRBJ1-1, with a possible D match to TRBD1 (5 bases). The sequenced material came from blood. The source is a man over 45 with Graves' hyperthyroidism. In DNA, the CDR3 is TGTGCCAGCAGCGCACAGGTAACGACCGAGGCTGAAGCTTTCTTT. Translating gives CASSAQVTTEAEAFF.